One T cell receptor (beta chain) is described in this entry. The antigen is not known. Germline and junction disagree at one end, which may indicate a read error. A J-beta primer mix and a sample-barcoded 5' primer were used in a second PCR of roughly 7 to 12 cycles. TCRdb itself ran the 5' RACE reads through MiXCR, one entry per CDR3 protein. In the table there are about 900,000 distinct CDR3 sequences, under 80% of which are singletons. This record belongs to a study of blood T cells in healthy people across ages. Looking at the study overall: Capture via template switching afforded approximately one barcoded beta molecule per two T cells. Overall study results and limits: The unsorted PBMCs prevented any conclusive comparison of naive versus antigen-experienced cells. Aged donors had fewer naive CD4+ cells and lower diversity than long-lived donors.

Per-sample PBMC isolation yielded at least 6.5 million cells. The CDR3 spans 14 residues. V is TRBV12-3 or TRBV12-4 and J is TRBJ2-7, with D possibly matching TRBD2 (5 bases). The clonotype originates from a man aged 25-45 years in good health. The sequencing input was blood. CDR3 in DNA: TGTGTCAGCAGTTTAGAGCGGATAAGTTACGAGCAGTACTTC. As protein: CVSSLERISYEQYF.